Each of the 14 T cell receptor beta chains below was sequenced from the same sample in a study of beta chain features in type 1 diabetes (dated by TCRdb to 2016 to 2019). To prepare the library, the immunoSEQ multiplex PCR assay was applied. The entire amount of isolated RNA was reverse transcribed using the High Capacity cDNA Reverse Transcription Kit, so the sequenced TCRB transcripts were expressed ones. TCRdb took over this immuneACCESS table, retaining in-frame rearrangements with V and J assigned. Such tables are incomplete; in checked studies, under half of the missing clones stem from an unresolved V gene, and the remainder is unexplained. The sample records 400,000 to 600,000 clones, around 30% of which are singletons. Almost 0.065% of the sample rests with the top ten. Sequences were obtained from naive CD4+ T cells from blood. Per the publication, the cell subset or site label means: true naive CD4+ T cells. Source of these receptors: a man younger than 35 in good health.

The sample holds a few counts of this clone. The rearrangement joins TRBV27 to TRBJ2-4; TRBD1 matches 8 bases. CDR3 length: 14 amino acids. The junction had 5 bases not matched to a gene; V was cut back by 6 bases and J by 4 bases. Germline V lookup: CDR1 MNHEY, CDR2 SMNVEV (reference sequence). For the CDR3, the DNA is TGTGCCAGCAGGATGACAGGGGCTAAAAACATTCAGTACTTC. Residues: CASRMTGAKNIQYF.

This rearrangement joins TRBV21-1 to TRBJ2-7; the D call of TRBD1 is as the table states it, not checked on the DNA. TRBV21-1 is marked as a pseudogene. The CDR3 covers 15 residues. CDR3 residues: CASSNRQGLGDEQYF. CDR3 nucleotide sequence: TGTGCCAGCAGCAACCGACAGGGGTTAGGTGACGAGCAGTACTTC.

This chain joins TRBV28 and TRBJ2-3, with 7 nucleotides matching TRBD2. Germline V gives CDR1 MDHEN, CDR2 SYDVKM. V lost 5 bases and J lost 4; bases outside the gene matches: 9. The CDR3 extends over 15 amino acids. The CDR3 coding sequence is TGTGCCAGCAGTCAAACTAGCGTGGGCGCAGATACGCAGTATTTT. Translating gives CASSQTSVGADTQYF.

The V and J genes are TRBV7-9 and TRBJ1-1; D is ambiguous. This CDR3 is 12 amino acids long. Trimming removed 2 bases at V and 4 bases at J, with 5 bases between. Germline lookup yields CDR1 SEHNR and CDR2 FQNEAQ (reference sequence). The CDR3 protein is CASSLQLTEAFF. CDR3 sequence (DNA): TGTGCCAGCAGCTTACAGCTCACTGAAGCTTTCTTT.

This clone was seen a few times. In the same sample, other DNA sequences code for this CDR3. This chain links TRBV18 with TRBJ2-1; possible D gene TRBD2, 5 bases. The ends were cut back, 2 bases at V and 6 bases at J, with 8 bases in the middle. Germline assignment: CDR1 KGHSH and CDR2 LQKENI. The CDR3 totals 13 residues. The CDR3 nucleotides read TGTGCCAGCTCACCAGGACTGCTCAATGAGCAGTTCTTC. This gives the protein CASSPGLLNEQFF.

Of note for this clone: Other DNA sequences in this specimen translate into the identical CDR3. The chain links TRBV29-1 to TRBJ2-2; 9 bases are a match to TRBD1. CDR1 is SQVTM, CDR2 ANQGSEA, per germline. The trim removed 4 bases at V and 0 bases at J, leaving 0 bases unmatched. The CDR3 runs to 14 residues. The CDR3 sequence: CSVGTGANTGELFF. The CDR3 coding sequence is TGCAGCGTTGGGACAGGGGCGAACACCGGGGAGCTGTTTTTT.

This clone was detected a few times. The chain has TRBV30 and TRBJ2-7; TRBD2 is a possible D gene (5 bases). The CDR3 has 12 amino acids. The V gene's germline CDR1 is GTSNPN and CDR2 SVGIG (reference sequence). Trimming took off 0 bases at V and 5 bases at J, with 8 bases between the two ends. This CDR3 reads CAWSVYGNEQYF. In DNA form, the CDR3 reads TGTGCCTGGAGTGTATACGGGAACGAGCAGTACTTC.

This clone turned up a few times. At the DNA level, this CDR3 is encoded by other sequences in the same sample as well. The chain uses TRBV30 and TRBJ1-2, with no clear D. The CDR3 covers 13 residues. Trimming pared 3 bases from V and 3 bases from J, leaving 11 bases between. Germline CDR1 is GTSNPN and CDR2 is SVGIG (reference sequence). The CDR3 spells CAWSPRRDYGYTF. The CDR3 nucleotides read TGTGCCTGGAGCCCCCGGAGGGACTATGGCTACACCTTC.

This clone was seen only a few times. V gene TRBV7-2 combines with J gene TRBJ2-5; D may be TRBD2 (6 bases). CDR1 and CDR2 (germline): SGHTA, FQGNSA. The CDR3 totals 13 residues. Trimming stripped 2 bases from V and 5 bases from J, with 9 bases between. The CDR3 loop is CASSLPGVETQYF. In nucleotides, the CDR3 is TGTGCCAGCAGCTTACCGGGAGTGGAGACCCAGTACTTC.

The chain carries TRBV30 and TRBJ1-5; D not resolved. Trimming cost V 2 bases and J 6 bases, with 20 bases left between them. This CDR3 contains 16 residues. Germline V gives CDR1 GTSNPN, CDR2 SVGIG (reference sequence). CDR3 loop: CAWSLRGMKHGQPQHF. DNA of the CDR3: TGTGCCTGGAGTCTCCGGGGAATGAAGCATGGTCAGCCCCAGCATTTT.

The chain is built from TRBV29-1 and TRBJ2-1; no definite D call. CDR3 length: 15 amino acids. V lost 0 bases, J lost 0 bases, and 9 bases lay in between. CDR1 is SQVTM, CDR2 ANQGSEA, per germline. CDR3 amino acids: CSVEDPRSSYNEQFF. Here the CDR3 DNA reads TGCAGCGTTGAAGATCCTAGGAGCTCCTACAATGAGCAGTTCTTC.

In this sample, this clone turned up a few times. The chain carries TRBV30 and TRBJ1-1; D remains unclear. The CDR3 runs 11 residues. Trimming cost V 5 bases and J 7 bases, with 11 bases left between them. CDR1 and CDR2 (germline): GTSNPN, SVGIG (reference sequence). The CDR3 protein is CAWARAYEAFF. The CDR3 DNA reads TGTGCCTGGGCACGGGCCTATGAAGCTTTCTTT.

The genes are TRBV7-9 and TRBJ2-3, with D possibly being TRBD2 (6 bases). Per germline, CDR1 SEHNR and CDR2 FQNEAQ (reference sequence). The CDR3 has 16 residues. Trimming removed 6 bases from V and 3 bases from J, with 19 bases in between. The CDR3 is CASSPQGGRETDTQYF. CDR3 sequence (DNA): TGTGCCAGCAGTCCTCAGGGAGGCAGGGAAACAGATACGCAGTATTTT.

This clone has only a few counts. The chain joins TRBV11-2 to TRBJ2-1; 8 bases map to TRBD1. Germline lookup yields CDR1 SGHAT and CDR2 FQNNGV. The CDR3 has 15 amino acids. The J segment lost 7 bases and the V segment lost 8 bases, leaving 13 bases of the junction unmatched. CDR3 DNA sequence: TGTGCCAGCTCCTTGGGGCAGGGGGCGGGAAATGAGCAGTTCTTC. Residues: CASSLGQGAGNEQFF.